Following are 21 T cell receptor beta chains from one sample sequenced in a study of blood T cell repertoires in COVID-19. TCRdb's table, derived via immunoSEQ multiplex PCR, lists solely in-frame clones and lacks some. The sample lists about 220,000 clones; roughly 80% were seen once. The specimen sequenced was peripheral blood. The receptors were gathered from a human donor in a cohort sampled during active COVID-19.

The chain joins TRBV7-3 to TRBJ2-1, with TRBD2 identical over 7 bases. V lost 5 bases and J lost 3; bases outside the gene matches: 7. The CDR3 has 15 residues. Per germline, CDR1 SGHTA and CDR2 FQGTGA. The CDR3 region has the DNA TGTGCCAGCAGCCTAGGTGCGGGAGTCTACAATGAGCAGTTCTTC. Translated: CASSLGAGVYNEQFF.

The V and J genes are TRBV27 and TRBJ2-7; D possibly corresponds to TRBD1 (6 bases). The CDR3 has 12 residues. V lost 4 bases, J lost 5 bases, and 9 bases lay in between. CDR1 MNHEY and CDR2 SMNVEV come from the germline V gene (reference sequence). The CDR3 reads CASSSPGDEQYF. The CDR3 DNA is TGTGCCAGCAGTTCCCCAGGGGACGAGCAGTACTTC.

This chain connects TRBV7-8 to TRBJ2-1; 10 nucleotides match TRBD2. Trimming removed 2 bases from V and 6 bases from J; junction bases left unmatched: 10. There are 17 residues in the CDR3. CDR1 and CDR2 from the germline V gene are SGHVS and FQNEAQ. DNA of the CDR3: TGTGCCAGCAGCTTACTGCCTAGCGGGAGTTTGGGCAATGAGCAGTTCTTC. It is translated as CASSLLPSGSLGNEQFF.

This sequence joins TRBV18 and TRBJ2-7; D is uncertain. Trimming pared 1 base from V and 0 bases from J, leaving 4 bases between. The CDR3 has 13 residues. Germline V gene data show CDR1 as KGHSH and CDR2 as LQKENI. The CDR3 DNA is TGTGCCAGCTCACCACGCAGCTCCTACGAGCAGTACTTC. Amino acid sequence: CASSPRSSYEQYF.

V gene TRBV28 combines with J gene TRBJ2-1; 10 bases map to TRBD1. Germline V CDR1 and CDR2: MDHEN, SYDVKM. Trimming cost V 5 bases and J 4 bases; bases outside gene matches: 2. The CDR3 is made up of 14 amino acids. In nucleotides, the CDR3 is TGTGCCAGCAGTCCGGGACAGGGGTACAATGAGCAGTTCTTC. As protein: CASSPGQGYNEQFF. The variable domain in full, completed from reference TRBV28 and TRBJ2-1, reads DVKVTQSSRYLVKRTGEKVFLECVQDMDHENMFWYRQDPGLGLRLIYFSYDVKMKEKGDIPEGYSVSREKKERFSLILESASTNQTSMYLCASSPGQGYNEQFFGPGTRLTVL.

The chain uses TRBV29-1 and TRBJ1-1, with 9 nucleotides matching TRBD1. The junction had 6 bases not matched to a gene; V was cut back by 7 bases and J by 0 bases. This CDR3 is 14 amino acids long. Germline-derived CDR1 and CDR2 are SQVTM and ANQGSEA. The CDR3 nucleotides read TGCAGCGCACAACAGGGGGCCATGAACACTGAAGCTTTCTTT. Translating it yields CSAQQGAMNTEAFF.

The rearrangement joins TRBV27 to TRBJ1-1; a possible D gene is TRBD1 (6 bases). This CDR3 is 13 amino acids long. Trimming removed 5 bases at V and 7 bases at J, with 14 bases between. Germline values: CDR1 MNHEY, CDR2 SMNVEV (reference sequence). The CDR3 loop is CASSPQGYLEAFF. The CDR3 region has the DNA TGTGCCAGCAGTCCACAGGGCTACCTTGAAGCTTTCTTT.

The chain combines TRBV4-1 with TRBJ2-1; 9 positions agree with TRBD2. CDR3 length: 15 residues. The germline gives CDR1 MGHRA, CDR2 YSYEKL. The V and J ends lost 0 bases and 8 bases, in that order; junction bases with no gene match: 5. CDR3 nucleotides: TGCGCCAGCAGCCAAGAGAGCGGGAGGATCGATGAGCAGTTCTTC. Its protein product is CASSQESGRIDEQFF.

The CDR3 here is CASSSGDYYTGELFF. CDR3 DNA sequence: TGTGCCAGCAGCTCGGGGGACTACTACACCGGGGAGCTGTTTTTT. The chain couples TRBV5-4 to TRBJ2-2, with 7 bases that match TRBD2. This CDR3 is built from 15 residues. The J segment lost 3 bases and the V segment lost 3 bases, leaving 5 bases of the junction unmatched. Germline V gene sequence: CDR1 SGHNT, CDR2 YYREEE (reference sequence).

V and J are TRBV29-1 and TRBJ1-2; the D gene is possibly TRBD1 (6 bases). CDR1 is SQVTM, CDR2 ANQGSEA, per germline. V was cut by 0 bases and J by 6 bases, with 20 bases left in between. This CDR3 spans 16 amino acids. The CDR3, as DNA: TGCAGCGTTGAAGATCTTAAGGGGGTGACGTCGAATGGCTACACCTTC. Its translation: CSVEDLKGVTSNGYTF.

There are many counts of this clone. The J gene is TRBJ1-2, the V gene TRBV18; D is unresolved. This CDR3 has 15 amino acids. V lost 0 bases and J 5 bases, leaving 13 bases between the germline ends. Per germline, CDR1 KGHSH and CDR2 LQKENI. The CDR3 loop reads CASSPPVWAAYGYTF. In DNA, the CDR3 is TGTGCCAGCTCACCACCGGTTTGGGCAGCTTATGGCTACACCTTC.

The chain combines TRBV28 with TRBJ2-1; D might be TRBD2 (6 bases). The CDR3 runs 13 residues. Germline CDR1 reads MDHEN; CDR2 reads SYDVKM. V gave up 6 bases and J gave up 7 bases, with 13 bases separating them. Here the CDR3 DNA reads TGTGCCAGCAGGCAAAGACTAGTAAATGAGCAGTTCTTC. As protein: CASRQRLVNEQFF.

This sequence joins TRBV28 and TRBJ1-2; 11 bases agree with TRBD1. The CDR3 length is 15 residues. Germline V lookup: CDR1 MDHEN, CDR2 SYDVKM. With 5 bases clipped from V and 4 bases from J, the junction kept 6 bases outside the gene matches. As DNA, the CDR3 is TGTGCCAGCAGTCCCCGGACAGGGGGCGCCTATGGCTACACCTTC. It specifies CASSPRTGGAYGYTF.

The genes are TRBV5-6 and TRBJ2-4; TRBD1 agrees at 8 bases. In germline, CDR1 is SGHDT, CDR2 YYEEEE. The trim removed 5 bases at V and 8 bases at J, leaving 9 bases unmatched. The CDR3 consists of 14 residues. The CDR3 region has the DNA TGTGCCAGCAGTCGTCTTGGACAGGGCGACATTCAGTACTTC. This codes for CASSRLGQGDIQYF.

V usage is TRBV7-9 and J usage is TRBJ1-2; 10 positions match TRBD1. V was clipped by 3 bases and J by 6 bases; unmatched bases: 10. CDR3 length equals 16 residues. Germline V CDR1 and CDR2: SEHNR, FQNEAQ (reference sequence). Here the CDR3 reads CASSFDRGRGSDGYTF. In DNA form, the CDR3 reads TGTGCCAGCAGCTTCGACAGGGGGCGCGGATCTGATGGCTACACCTTC.

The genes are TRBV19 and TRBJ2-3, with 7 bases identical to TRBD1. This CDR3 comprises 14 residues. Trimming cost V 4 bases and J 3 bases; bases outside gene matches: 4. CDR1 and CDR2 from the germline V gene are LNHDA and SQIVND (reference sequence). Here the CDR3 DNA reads TGTGCCAGTAGTAAGACAGGGAGAACAGATACGCAGTATTTT. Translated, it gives CASSKTGRTDTQYF.

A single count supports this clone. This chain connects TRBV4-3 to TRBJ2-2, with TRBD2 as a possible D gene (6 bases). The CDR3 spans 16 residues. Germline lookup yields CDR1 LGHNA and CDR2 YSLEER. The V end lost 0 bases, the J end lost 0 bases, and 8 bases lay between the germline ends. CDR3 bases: TGCGCCAGCAGCCAAGAACGCGGGGCGAACACCGGGGAGCTGTTTTTT. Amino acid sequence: CASSQERGANTGELFF.

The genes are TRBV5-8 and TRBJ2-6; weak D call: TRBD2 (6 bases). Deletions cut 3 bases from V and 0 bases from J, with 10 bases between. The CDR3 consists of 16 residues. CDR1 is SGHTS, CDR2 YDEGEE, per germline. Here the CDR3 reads CASSSGLSSGANVLTF. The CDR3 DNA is TGTGCCAGCAGCTCGGGACTTTCCTCTGGGGCCAACGTCCTGACTTTC.

In nucleotides, the CDR3 is TGTGCCAGCTCACCATCGGCTAGCGGGTGGGCCACAGATACGCAGTATTTT. Encoded protein: CASSPSASGWATDTQYF. The chain couples TRBV18 to TRBJ2-3; 8 positions match TRBD2. CDR1 and CDR2 from the germline V gene are KGHSH and LQKENI. V trimming: 2 bases; J trimming: 2 bases; junction bases outside the gene matches: 9. CDR3 length: 17 residues.

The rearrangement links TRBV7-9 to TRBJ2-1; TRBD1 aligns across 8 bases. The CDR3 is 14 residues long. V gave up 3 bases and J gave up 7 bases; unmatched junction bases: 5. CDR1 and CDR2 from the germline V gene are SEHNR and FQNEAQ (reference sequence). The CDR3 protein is CASSFGTGSNEQFF. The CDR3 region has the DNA TGTGCCAGCAGCTTCGGGACAGGCTCTAATGAGCAGTTCTTC. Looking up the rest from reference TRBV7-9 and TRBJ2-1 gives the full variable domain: DTGVSQNPRHKITKRGQNVTFRCDPISEHNRLYWYRQTLGQGPEFLTYFQNEAQLEKSRLLSDRFSAERPKGSFSTLEIQRTEQGDSAMYLCASSFGTGSNEQFFGPGTRLTVL.

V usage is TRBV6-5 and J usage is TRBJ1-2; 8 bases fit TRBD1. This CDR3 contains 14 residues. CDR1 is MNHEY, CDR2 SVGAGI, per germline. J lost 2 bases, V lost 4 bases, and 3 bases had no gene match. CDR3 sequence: CASSLTGANYGYTF. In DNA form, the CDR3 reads TGTGCCAGCAGTTTGACAGGGGCCAACTATGGCTACACCTTC.